This entry is about one TCR beta chain. The sample belongs to a study of technical replicates of blood from a handful of donors. Some clones are missing from TCRdb's copy, which holds only in-frame ones; the method was immunoSEQ multiplex PCR. This table has over 60,000 clones, about nine tenths appearing once. J was trimmed by 5 bases and V by 4 bases; bases with no gene match: 2. The CDR3 runs to 12 residues. CDR1 and CDR2 from the germline V gene are SGHRS and YFSETQ. This sequence was found in a human donor in good health. Some clones in this sample may be carry-over from other donors' samples. The specimen sequenced was PBMCs. The chain recombines TRBV5-1 with TRBJ1-2; 7 bases line up with TRBD1. The CDR3 nucleotides read TGCGCCAGCAGCCAGGGGGTATATGGCTACACCTTC. Its protein is CASSQGVYGYTF. Full variable domain (rest looked up from reference TRBV5-1 and TRBJ1-2): KAGVTQTPRYLIKTRGQQVTLSCSPISGHRSVSWYQQTPGQGLQFLFEYFSETQRNKGNFPGRFSGRQFSNSRSEMNVSTLELGDSALYLCASSQGVYGYTFGSGTRLTVV.